What follows are 25 T cell receptor beta chains derived from one specimen sequenced in a study of T-cell memory formation after mild COVID-19. TCRdb called the 5' RACE reads again in MiXCR, with one record for every CDR3 protein. The data show 200,000 to 250,000 distinct CDR3 sequences, with over 9% seen just once and 3.5% to 4% held by the top ten. Sequencing was performed on PBMCs or a T cell subset sorted from them (not recorded which). These receptors all come from a man between 18 and 29 years old who had mild COVID-19 (a few samples of this study predate the infection). Cell type and time point are not known.

This clonotype appeared many times. The chain links TRBV12-3 or TRBV12-4 to TRBJ2-7; 14 bases align to TRBD2. With 8 bases clipped from V and 4 bases from J, the junction kept 1 base outside the gene matches. The CDR3 has 13 amino acids. CDR3 in amino acids: CASRLAGGYEQYF. For the CDR3, the DNA is TGTGCCAGCCGACTAGCGGGGGGGTACGAGCAGTACTTC.

This clonotype was counted at least ten times. CDR3 sequence: CASSLGLAGRGDEQFF. CDR3 coding DNA: TGTGCCAGCAGCCTGGGACTAGCGGGGCGAGGGGATGAGCAGTTCTTC. V is TRBV9 and J is TRBJ2-1, with TRBD2 identical over 13 bases. J gave up 8 bases and V 4 bases, and 9 bases lay outside the gene matches. The V gene's germline CDR1 is SGDLS and CDR2 YYNGEE. This CDR3 region has 16 residues.

DNA for the CDR3: TGTGCCAGCAGCGTAGCTAGCGGGGGATACACCGGGGAGCTGTTTTTT. Its translation is CASSVASGGYTGELFF. The chain combines TRBV9 with TRBJ2-2, with 10 bases aligning to TRBD2. The ends lost 0 bases at V and 3 bases at J; junction bases unmatched: 2. Germline-derived CDR1 and CDR2 are SGDLS and YYNGEE. CDR3 length: 16 residues.

This clonotype was detected only a few times. The chain combines TRBV12-3 or TRBV12-4 with TRBJ2-3; 8 bases are a match to TRBD1. V was pared by 8 bases and J by 4 bases, with 8 bases of the junction left unmatched. The CDR3 loop spans 14 amino acids. The CDR3 nucleotides are TGTGCCAGCCGAAGCAGGGGGCTCGCAGATACGCAGTATTTT. Translated, it gives CASRSRGLADTQYF.

This clonotype was seen more than once but under ten times. The chain combines TRBV2 with TRBJ1-2; D not resolved. Germline V lookup: CDR1 SNHLY, CDR2 FYNNEI. V dropped 6 bases and J dropped 8 bases, with 13 bases sitting between them. This CDR3 is 12 amino acids long. Here the CDR3 DNA reads TGTGCCAGCAGCTCGTGGGGAGCAGGCTACACCTTC. Translating it yields CASSSWGAGYTF. The full variable domain, rest sourced from reference TRBV2 and TRBJ1-2, is EPEVTQTPSHQVTQMGQEVILRCVPISNHLYFYWYRQILGQKVEFLVSFYNNEISEKSEIFDDQFSVERPDGSNFTLKIRSTKLEDSAMYFCASSSWGAGYTFGSGTRLTVV.

This chain connects TRBV7-2 to TRBJ1-4; no definite D call. The CDR3 length is 13 residues. Germline values: CDR1 SGHTA, CDR2 FQGNSA. Between the trimmed V and J ends, which lost 3 bases and 8 bases, there was a span of 10 bases. In DNA, the CDR3 is TGTGCCAGCAGCTTGGCCGAAGGAGAAAAACTGTTTTTT. It is translated as CASSLAEGEKLFF.

This clonotype has only a few counts. The rearrangement uses TRBV12-5 and TRBJ1-2, with 7 positions matching TRBD1. The ends lost 5 bases at V and 8 bases at J; junction bases unmatched: 11. Germline CDR1 and CDR2: LGHNT and FRNRAP. The CDR3 spans 14 residues. The CDR3 protein is CASGPISGGGGYTF. The CDR3 nucleotides are TGTGCTAGTGGTCCGATATCAGGGGGTGGCGGCTACACCTTC.

CDR3 protein: CASRSRQGTQPQHF. CDR3 in DNA: TGTGCCAGCAGGTCACGACAGGGGACTCAGCCCCAGCATTTT. The chain employs TRBV12-3 or TRBV12-4 and TRBJ1-5; 8 positions match TRBD1. Germline trimming cut 6 bases from V and 6 bases from J; bases unmatched to any gene: 7. This CDR3 spans 14 amino acids.

This clonotype has ten or more counts. This rearrangement joins TRBV5-1 to TRBJ1-2; 11 bases are shared with TRBD1. After removal of 4 bases from V and 8 bases from J, the junction contained 7 bases not matched to a gene. From germline, CDR1 is SGHRS and CDR2 YFSETQ. The CDR3 totals 14 residues. The DNA of the CDR3 is TGCGCCAGCAGCACAGGACAGGGGGCGTTGGGCTACACCTTC. It translates to CASSTGQGALGYTF.

The chain links TRBV24-1 to TRBJ1-2; D call uncertain. The V and J ends lost 3 bases and 3 bases respectively, with 4 bases between them. Germline lookup yields CDR1 KGHDR and CDR2 SFDVKD. The CDR3 consists of 12 residues. The CDR3: CATSDAHYGYTF. CDR3 in DNA: TGTGCCACCAGTGATGCTCACTATGGCTACACCTTC.

This clonotype appeared many times. J is TRBJ2-1 and V is TRBV5-1; tentative D call: TRBD2 (5 bases). Trimming left V 2 bases short and J 5 bases short, with 8 bases between. Germline V gives CDR1 SGHRS, CDR2 YFSETQ. This CDR3 has 13 amino acids. CDR3 sequence (DNA): TGCGCCAGCAGCTTACGGGAACACAATGAGCAGTTCTTC. Translating gives CASSLREHNEQFF.

The rearrangement joins TRBV2 to TRBJ1-1; D unresolved. The germline V and J ends were trimmed by 7 bases and 2 bases, with 11 bases remaining between them. CDR1 SNHLY and CDR2 FYNNEI come from the germline V gene. The CDR3 totals 13 residues. This chain's CDR3 is CASIPLVNTEAFF. Written as DNA, the CDR3 is TGTGCCAGCATACCCCTAGTTAACACTGAAGCTTTCTTT.

This clonotype was counted between two and nine times. The CDR3 DNA sequence: TGCGCCAGCAGCTCTCAGGGTACAGCTAATGAAAAACTGTTTTTT. This codes for CASSSQGTANEKLFF. The rearrangement joins TRBV5-1 to TRBJ1-4, with D perhaps TRBD1 (5 bases). The germline V and J ends were trimmed by 3 bases and 3 bases, with 12 bases remaining between them. This CDR3 comprises 15 residues. In germline, CDR1 is SGHRS, CDR2 YFSETQ.

The rearrangement uses TRBV9 and TRBJ1-4, with a weak D call TRBD1 (5 bases). Trimming removed 3 bases at V and 7 bases at J, with 10 bases between. This CDR3 has 13 residues. In germline, CDR1 is SGDLS, CDR2 YYNGEE. CDR3: CASSETVGEKLFF. The CDR3 bases are TGTGCCAGCAGCGAGACAGTAGGTGAAAAACTGTTTTTT.

The chain employs TRBV6-5 and TRBJ2-1; TRBD2 matches at 7 bases. The V gene's germline CDR1 is MNHEY and CDR2 SVGAGI. V trimming: 0 bases; J trimming: 9 bases; junction bases outside the gene matches: 2. The CDR3 runs 13 residues. The CDR3 sequence is CASSYSSGTEQFF. The DNA for the CDR3 is TGTGCCAGCAGTTACTCGAGCGGGACTGAGCAGTTCTTC.

This clonotype was seen ten or more times. The chain has TRBV7-3 and TRBJ2-3; 7 nucleotides line up with TRBD2. The germline V gene has CDR1 SGHTA and CDR2 FQGTGA. The CDR3 has 13 residues. The J segment lost 2 bases and the V segment lost 5 bases, leaving 1 base of the junction unmatched. The CDR3 loop reads CASSRDYTDTQYF. The CDR3 DNA follows: TGTGCCAGCAGCCGGGACTACACAGATACGCAGTATTTT.

This clonotype occurred a few times. The chain recombines TRBV5-1 with TRBJ2-1; the match to TRBD1 covers 8 bases. Germline lookup yields CDR1 SGHRS and CDR2 YFSETQ. The trim removed 3 bases at V and 4 bases at J, leaving 9 bases unmatched. CDR3 length: 16 amino acids. DNA for the CDR3: TGCGCCAGCAGCTCAATGACAGGGGAACCTTACAATGAGCAGTTCTTC. Protein sequence: CASSSMTGEPYNEQFF.

There are many counts of this clonotype. The rearrangement links TRBV28 to TRBJ1-6; no firm D call. V lost 3 bases and J 11 bases, leaving 8 bases between the germline ends. The germline CDR1 and CDR2 sequences are MDHEN and SYDVKM. The CDR3 sequence is 12 residues long. The CDR3 loop reads CASSLTLAPLHF. The CDR3 coding sequence is TGTGCCAGCAGTTTGACCTTAGCACCCCTCCACTTT.

In its sample, this clonotype was seen a few times. The chain joins TRBV5-1 to TRBJ2-3; 9 bases are shared with TRBD2. CDR1 SGHRS and CDR2 YFSETQ come from the germline V gene. This CDR3 has 12 residues. J lost 10 bases, V lost 4 bases, and 4 bases had no gene match. The CDR3 spells CASSPGLAPQYF. The DNA for the CDR3 is TGCGCCAGCAGCCCAGGACTAGCGCCGCAGTATTTT.

This clonotype was recorded a few times. The chain couples TRBV6-6 to TRBJ2-7; 7 bases are a match to TRBD1. After removal of 6 bases from V and 2 bases from J, the junction contained 10 bases not matched to a gene. Germline V gene lookup returns CDR1 MNHNY and CDR2 SVGAGI (reference sequence). This CDR3 has 15 residues. In nucleotides, the CDR3 is TGTGCCAGCAGAATTGGGGGACAGCGAGCCTACGAGCAGTACGTC. Translation gives CASRIGGQRAYEQYV.

This chain's CDR3 is CASSKGAGGYHNEQFF. The DNA of the CDR3 is TGTGCCAGCAGCAAAGGGGCGGGGGGTTACCACAATGAGCAGTTCTTC. The V gene is TRBV7-3, the J gene TRBJ2-1, with 8 bases aligning to TRBD2. CDR1 and CDR2 from the germline V gene are SGHTA and FQGTGA. This CDR3 has 16 residues. V lost 5 bases, J lost 5 bases, and 11 bases stayed unmatched.

This clonotype showed up many times. CDR3 bases: TGCGCCAGCAGCCAAGTGAGGTTCTGGGGGCAAGAAGCTTTCTTT. Translating it yields CASSQVRFWGQEAFF. The J gene is TRBJ1-1, the V gene TRBV4-1; a possible D gene is TRBD1 (6 bases). The CDR3 runs to 15 residues. V was shortened by 1 base and J by 8 bases, with 17 bases between the two germline ends. Germline V lookup: CDR1 MGHRA, CDR2 YSYEKL.

The chain combines TRBV29-1 with TRBJ2-3; D unclear. Germline CDR1 reads SQVTM; CDR2 reads ANQGSEA. V lost 0 bases and J lost 4, with 11 bases in between. CDR3 length: 14 residues. The CDR3 spells CSVEDFLAPDTQYF. The CDR3 DNA sequence: TGCAGCGTTGAAGATTTTTTAGCCCCAGATACGCAGTATTTT.

This clonotype was counted between two and nine times. The V gene is TRBV7-2, the J gene TRBJ2-1; TRBD1 matches 9 bases. The V segment lost 6 bases and the J segment 10 bases; nucleotides outside the gene matches: 13. CDR1 is SGHTA and CDR2 is FQGNSA in the germline V gene. The CDR3 spans 15 residues. CDR3 bases: TGTGCCAGCAGAACAACGGGGACAGGGTCCAGAGAGCAGTTCTTC. Translating it yields CASRTTGTGSREQFF.

The J gene is TRBJ2-2, the V gene TRBV9; D is uncertain. CDR3 length: 14 residues. Trimming left V 3 bases short and J 6 bases short, with 12 bases between. CDR1 is SGDLS and CDR2 is YYNGEE in the germline V gene. CDR3 bases: TGTGCCAGCAGCGGGAAGAGTTGGCCCGGGGAGCTGTTTTTT. Its protein product is CASSGKSWPGELFF.